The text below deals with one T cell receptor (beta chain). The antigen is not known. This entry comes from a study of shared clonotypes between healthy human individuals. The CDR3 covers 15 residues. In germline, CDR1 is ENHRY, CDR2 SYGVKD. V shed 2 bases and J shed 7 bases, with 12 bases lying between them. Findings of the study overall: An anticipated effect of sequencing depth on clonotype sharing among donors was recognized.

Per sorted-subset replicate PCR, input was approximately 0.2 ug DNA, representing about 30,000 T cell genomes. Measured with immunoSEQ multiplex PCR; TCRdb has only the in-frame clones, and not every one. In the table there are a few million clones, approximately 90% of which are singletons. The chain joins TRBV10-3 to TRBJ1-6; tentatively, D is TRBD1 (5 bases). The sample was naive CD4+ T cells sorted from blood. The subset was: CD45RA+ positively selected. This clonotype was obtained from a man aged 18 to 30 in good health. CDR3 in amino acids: CAISERQGDNSPLHF. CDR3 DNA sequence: TGTGCCATCAGTGAGCGGCAAGGGGACAATTCACCCCTCCACTTT.